Shown below are 27 T cell receptor beta chains from a single sample sequenced in a study of shared clonotypes between healthy human individuals. Some clones are missing from TCRdb's copy, which holds only in-frame ones; the method was immunoSEQ multiplex PCR. Among 80,000 to 100,000 clones listed, 68% were seen once. The sample comprised memory CD8+ T cells sorted from blood. Subset meaning: CD45RO+ cells pooled with CCR7-negative TemRA cells. All receptors derive from a young man in good health.

The chain recombines TRBV6-4 with TRBJ2-3; 12 bases match TRBD2. Germline loops: CDR1 MRHNA, CDR2 SNTAGT. The CDR3 length is 15 residues. Trimming took 2 bases from V and 3 from J; bases not matched to a gene: 0. CDR3: CASSDLAGGTDTQYF. In nucleotides, the CDR3 is TGTGCCAGCAGTGACCTAGCGGGAGGGACAGATACGCAGTATTTT.

This sequence joins TRBV10-1 and TRBJ2-7; 8 bases are shared with TRBD2. Germline CDR1 is WNHNN and CDR2 is SYGVQD (reference sequence). Trimming removed 0 bases from V and 5 bases from J; junction bases left unmatched: 6. This CDR3 contains 15 residues. Here the CDR3 DNA reads TGCGCCAGCAGTGAGTCGAAAGCGGGAGTAAACGAGCAGTACTTC. It yields the protein CASSESKAGVNEQYF.

The chain combines TRBV4-2 with TRBJ2-7, with D tentatively TRBD1 or TRBD2 (5 bases each). V lost 0 bases and J lost 3, with 15 bases in between. The CDR3 length is 16 residues. Germline V gene data show CDR1 as LGHNA and CDR2 as YNFKEQ. The CDR3 spells CASSQDGARNGYEQYF. The CDR3, as DNA: TGTGCCAGCAGCCAAGACGGGGCCAGAAACGGCTACGAGCAGTACTTC.

V is TRBV7-3 and J is TRBJ2-3, with D possibly TRBD2 on 5 matching bases. Trimming took 3 bases from V and 4 from J, leaving 11 bases between them. CDR3 size: 14 residues. CDR1 is SGHTA and CDR2 is FQGTGA in the germline V gene. The CDR3 bases are TGTGCCAGCAGCTTTGGTCTAGCTGCAGATACGCAGTATTTT. Encoded protein: CASSFGLAADTQYF.

The gene calls are TRBV7-3 and TRBJ2-1; no firm D call. Germline CDR1 and CDR2: SGHTA and FQGTGA. The CDR3 spans 16 residues. The V gene lost 2 bases and the J gene lost 4 bases, with 15 bases spanning the gap. CDR3 in amino acids: CASSLDPAQRYNEQFF. DNA of the CDR3: TGTGCCAGCAGCTTAGACCCAGCGCAGAGATACAATGAGCAGTTCTTC.

The chain uses TRBV7-9 and TRBJ1-2; no reliable D call. The CDR3 length is 14 residues. Germline V gene data show CDR1 as SEHNR and CDR2 as FQNEAQ (reference sequence). Trimming pared 2 bases from V and 3 bases from J, leaving 10 bases between. The chain's CDR3 is CASSLLSTDYGYTF. The DNA for the CDR3 is TGTGCCAGCAGCTTACTGTCCACAGACTATGGCTACACCTTC.

V gene TRBV7-8 combines with J gene TRBJ2-3; the D is unclear. Germline-derived CDR1 and CDR2 are SGHVS and FQNEAQ. V was pared by 3 bases and J by 2 bases, with 9 bases between. The CDR3 has 14 residues. This CDR3 reads CASSLTLPTDTQYF. In DNA, the CDR3 is TGTGCCAGCAGCTTGACGCTACCCACAGATACGCAGTATTTT.

V and J are TRBV19 and TRBJ1-5; perhaps TRBD1 as D (5 bases). The germline V gene encodes CDR1 LNHDA and CDR2 SQIVND (reference sequence). This CDR3 region has 15 residues. V was shortened by 1 base and J by 7 bases, with 14 bases between the two germline ends. CDR3 in amino acids: CASSIVGADGQPQHF. CDR3 DNA sequence: TGTGCCAGTAGTATAGTTGGGGCGGACGGACAGCCCCAGCATTTT.

The rearrangement joins TRBV27 to TRBJ2-3, with D possibly being TRBD2 (6 bases). The V end was cut by 3 bases, the J end by 3 bases, with 10 bases between. Germline V gene data show CDR1 as MNHEY and CDR2 as SMNVEV (reference sequence). This CDR3 is 14 amino acids long. The CDR3 spells CASSFGGMTDTQYF. The CDR3 coding sequence is TGTGCCAGCAGTTTCGGGGGTATGACAGATACGCAGTATTTT.

The chain couples TRBV7-8 to TRBJ2-5; 10 nucleotides agree with TRBD2. J lost 0 bases, V lost 5 bases, and 3 bases had no gene match. The germline gives CDR1 SGHVS, CDR2 FQNEAQ. The CDR3 extends over 15 amino acids. As DNA, the CDR3 is TGTGCCAGCAGCGTCCTAGCGGGAGACCAAGAGACCCAGTACTTC. Residues: CASSVLAGDQETQYF.

This chain joins TRBV11-3 and TRBJ2-2, with a tentative D call TRBD2 (5 bases). Germline CDR1 reads SGHNT; CDR2 reads YENEEA. The length of the CDR3 is 16 residues. The V and J ends lost 1 base and 7 bases respectively, with 16 bases between them. In DNA, the CDR3 is TGTGCCAGCAGCTTAGGAGGGCCGGGCCCGGGCGGGGAGCTGTTTTTT. This encodes CASSLGGPGPGGELFF.

The chain has TRBV28 and TRBJ2-3, with a possible D match to TRBD2 (7 bases). V was shortened by 2 bases and J by 6 bases, with 21 bases between the two germline ends. The CDR3 runs to 17 residues. In germline, CDR1 is MDHEN, CDR2 SYDVKM. CDR3 sequence: CASSLLVLGLGGDTQYF. CDR3 DNA: TGTGCCAGCAGTTTACTTGTCCTAGGACTAGGGGGGGATACGCAGTATTTT.

The chain employs TRBV5-6 and TRBJ1-3; D is undetermined. Trimming left V 4 bases short and J 5 bases short, with 7 bases between. The CDR3 extends over 12 amino acids. Per the germline V gene, CDR1 is SGHDT and CDR2 is YYEEEE. The CDR3 protein is CASSAQRNTIYF. CDR3 sequence (DNA): TGTGCCAGCAGCGCCCAAAGAAACACCATATATTTT.

The rearrangement links TRBV28 to TRBJ1-2; 7 bases agree with TRBD1. Germline V gene sequence: CDR1 MDHEN, CDR2 SYDVKM. Losses at the gene ends were 8 bases for V and 3 bases for J; bases not matched to a gene: 6. This CDR3 region has 13 residues. In DNA form, the CDR3 reads TGTGCCAGCCAGGACAGGCTTGACTATGGCTACACCTTC. Translated, it gives CASQDRLDYGYTF.

On this clone: Sequence at one end of the junction differs from germline and may be a read error. In the same sample, other DNA sequences code for this CDR3. Here the CDR3 DNA reads TGCGCCAGCAGCCAAGATCGGAGCAGAGTCTACGAGCAGTACTTC. Amino acids: CASSQDRSRVYEQYF. The rearrangement links TRBV5-4 to TRBJ2-7; D is unresolved. The CDR3 has 15 residues. Germline assignment: CDR1 SGHNT and CDR2 YYREEE (reference sequence).

In this sample, this clone turned up once. The gene calls are TRBV2 and TRBJ2-7; 7 bases map to TRBD2. The germline V gene encodes CDR1 SNHLY and CDR2 FYNNEI. This CDR3 has 14 amino acids. V gave up 3 bases and J gave up 1 base; unmatched junction bases: 3. The CDR3 DNA reads TGTGCCAGCAGTGAGGGGGGGGTGTCCTACGAGCAGTACTTC. Amino acid sequence: CASSEGGVSYEQYF.

This clone turned up a few times. The V call is TRBV5-1, the J call TRBJ1-3; D may be TRBD1 (5 bases). V dropped 2 bases and J dropped 0 bases, with 12 bases sitting between them. Germline V gene data show CDR1 as SGHRS and CDR2 as YFSETQ. The CDR3 totals 16 residues. DNA for the CDR3: TGCGCCAGCAGCTTATCTCGGCAGGGCTCTGGAAACACCATATATTTT. As protein: CASSLSRQGSGNTIYF.

This clone was detected a few times. The chain is built from TRBV19 and TRBJ1-5, with 8 bases matching TRBD1. Germline CDR1 and CDR2: LNHDA and SQIVND (reference sequence). V lost 3 bases and J lost 11; bases outside the gene matches: 12. This CDR3 spans 15 amino acids. The CDR3 DNA reads TGTGCCAGTAGTATCGAATACAGGGGGACCCGAGCCCAGCATTTT. Protein product: CASSIEYRGTRAQHF.

This rearrangement joins TRBV27 to TRBJ2-7, with 10 bases lining up with TRBD1. With 1 base clipped from V and 3 bases from J, the junction kept 6 bases outside the gene matches. CDR1 and CDR2 from the germline V gene are MNHEY and SMNVEV (reference sequence). The CDR3 loop spans 16 amino acids. In DNA form, the CDR3 reads TGTGCCAGCAGTTTATATCCGACAGGGGGCTTCTACGAGCAGTACTTC. Amino acid sequence: CASSLYPTGGFYEQYF.

The CDR3 loop reads CASSDSTGQGPTDTQYF. The CDR3 coding sequence is TGTGCCAGCAGTGACTCGACGGGACAGGGACCCACAGATACGCAGTATTTT. The rearrangement joins TRBV6-4 to TRBJ2-3, with TRBD1 identical over 9 bases. The CDR3 has 17 amino acids. J was trimmed by 2 bases and V by 0 bases; bases with no gene match: 6. The germline gives CDR1 MRHNA, CDR2 SNTAGT.

This clone was seen a handful of times. The chain carries TRBV7-6 and TRBJ2-2, with D hard to call. Trimming stripped 6 bases from V and 1 base from J, with 6 bases between. The CDR3 is 13 amino acids. Germline CDR1 SGHVS, CDR2 FNYEAQ. The DNA of the CDR3 is TGTGCCAGCAGAGGTGGGAACACCGGGGAGCTGTTTTTT. It encodes CASRGGNTGELFF.

This clone showed up just once. The V call is TRBV6-6, the J call TRBJ2-5; the D gene could be TRBD1 or TRBD2 (6 bases each). Per the germline V gene, CDR1 is MNHNY and CDR2 is SVGAGI (reference sequence). The CDR3 has 13 amino acids. V was shortened by 5 bases and J by 5 bases, with 12 bases between the two germline ends. The CDR3 is CASSPGGRETQYF. CDR3 coding DNA: TGTGCCAGCAGTCCCGGGGGCAGGGAGACCCAGTACTTC.

There are a few counts of this clone. The rearrangement joins TRBV7-9 to TRBJ1-2; maybe TRBD1 (6 bases). The V end was cut by 9 bases, the J end by 8 bases, with 13 bases between. This CDR3 contains 11 residues. Germline assignment: CDR1 SEHNR and CDR2 FQNEAQ (reference sequence). The CDR3 nucleotides read TGTGCCAGTCGGACAGCTCAGGGCTACACCTTC. Encoded protein: CASRTAQGYTF.

This clone was detected ten times or more. The gene calls are TRBV7-9 and TRBJ2-2, with 10 positions matching TRBD2. This CDR3 spans 17 amino acids. Germline trimming cut 5 bases from V and 2 bases from J; bases unmatched to any gene: 8. Germline V gene lookup returns CDR1 SEHNR and CDR2 FQNEAQ (reference sequence). CDR3 DNA sequence: TGTGCCAGCAGCCTTCCTAGCGGGAGAACAAACACCGGGGAGCTGTTTTTT. Translation gives CASSLPSGRTNTGELFF.

This clone was seen only once. J is TRBJ2-7 and V is TRBV7-6; 8 nucleotides agree with TRBD2. CDR3 length: 16 amino acids. Per germline, CDR1 SGHVS and CDR2 FNYEAQ. Unmatched junction bases numbered 8, after V lost 1 base and J lost 3 bases. CDR3 protein: CASSLGLSGSVYEQYF. CDR3 nucleotide sequence: TGTGCCAGCAGCTTAGGCCTCAGCGGGAGTGTCTACGAGCAGTACTTC. Complete variable domain (other parts from reference TRBV7-6 and TRBJ2-7): GAGVSQSPRYKVTKRGQDVALRCDPISGHVSLYWYRQALGQGPEFLTYFNYEAQQDKSGLPNDRFSAERPEGSISTLTIQRTEQRDSAMYRCASSLGLSGSVYEQYFGPGTRLTVT.

This chain links TRBV19 with TRBJ2-6; TRBD1 matches at 7 bases. V lost 5 bases to trimming and J lost 0 bases; unmatched junction nucleotides: 10. This CDR3 comprises 18 residues. The germline CDR1 and CDR2 sequences are LNHDA and SQIVND (reference sequence). CDR3: CASSLSTGTDSGANVLTF. CDR3 nucleotide sequence: TGTGCCAGTAGTCTATCGACAGGGACCGACTCTGGGGCCAACGTCCTGACTTTC.

The sample holds one count of this clone. The chain joins TRBV18 to TRBJ2-1; TRBD2 might be the D (5 bases). V shed 3 bases and J shed 1 base, with 16 bases lying between them. The CDR3 loop spans 17 amino acids. CDR1 and CDR2 from the germline V gene are KGHSH and LQKENI. The CDR3 DNA sequence: TGTGCCAGCTCACCCCTGGGATCAGCGGTATCCTACAATGAGCAGTTCTTC. It translates to CASSPLGSAVSYNEQFF.